Presented here are 24 T cell receptor beta chains from one specimen sequenced in a study of T cell repertoires in cytomegalovirus infection. The antigens of these receptors remain unknown. Using its own MiXCR run on the reads, TCRdb lists one record per CDR3 protein. The sample holds some 500,000 distinct CDR3 sequences, 30% to 35% seen once. The sample here was cultured PBMCs, taken from culture after CMV antigen stimulation. The receptors here all came from a human donor in good health (CMV status not recorded). Some clones in this sample may be carry-over from other donors' samples.

The chain uses TRBV7-8 and TRBJ2-2, with 9 bases matching TRBD1. This CDR3 contains 14 residues. V lost 6 bases to trimming and J lost 5 bases; unmatched junction nucleotides: 4. Germline CDR1 and CDR2: SGHVS and FQNEAQ. CDR3 sequence reads: CASRDRGRTGELFF. CDR3 nucleotide sequence: TGTGCCAGCAGGGACAGGGGACGTACCGGGGAGCTGTTTTTT.

The V call is TRBV7-9, the J call TRBJ2-2; D is possibly TRBD1 (5 bases). The CDR3 runs to 15 residues. Germline lookup yields CDR1 SEHNR and CDR2 FQNEAQ (reference sequence). The V and J ends lost 5 bases and 4 bases respectively, with 14 bases between them. The DNA of the CDR3 is TGTGCCAGCAGCGCGGAGAACAGGTCCACCGGGGAGCTGTTTTTT. Residues: CASSAENRSTGELFF.

The sample holds a few counts of this clonotype. This sequence joins TRBV29-1 and TRBJ2-2; D is perhaps TRBD2 (7 bases). CDR1 and CDR2 (germline): SQVTM, ANQGSEA. Between the trimmed V and J ends, which lost 6 bases and 7 bases, there was a span of 18 bases. The CDR3 is made up of 14 amino acids. The CDR3 sequence: CSVARRGAIGELFF. The DNA of the CDR3 is TGCAGCGTGGCCCGTCGGGGGGCGATCGGGGAGCTGTTTTTT.

This clonotype appeared a few times. The chain carries TRBV12-3 or TRBV12-4 and TRBJ2-3; the D gene is possibly TRBD1 (6 bases). This CDR3 comprises 14 residues. V gave up 6 bases and J gave up 4 bases, with 14 bases separating them. CDR3: CASRGTFGSDTQYF. The CDR3 DNA is TGTGCCAGCAGGGGGACATTCGGCTCAGATACGCAGTATTTT.

The chain has TRBV12-3 or TRBV12-4 and TRBJ2-7; no firm D call. Between the trimmed V and J ends, which lost 3 bases and 4 bases, there was a span of 7 bases. This CDR3 has 12 residues. The CDR3 is CASSFEGYEQYV. The CDR3 nucleotides read TGTGCCAGCAGTTTTGAAGGGTACGAGCAGTACGTC.

This chain connects TRBV6-1 to TRBJ1-6, with D possibly being TRBD1 (5 bases). The CDR3 runs to 13 residues. From germline, CDR1 is MNHNS and CDR2 SASEGT. Between the trimmed V and J ends, which lost 10 bases and 5 bases, there was a span of 12 bases. The CDR3 is CATQGLNNSPLHF. In DNA, the CDR3 is TGTGCCACCCAGGGCCTTAATAATTCACCCCTCCACTTT.

The chain employs TRBV15 and TRBJ2-2; D is possibly TRBD2 (6 bases). Trimming removed 0 bases at V and 6 bases at J, with 14 bases between. The CDR3 is 16 residues long. Germline values: CDR1 LNHNV, CDR2 YYDKDF (reference sequence). This CDR3 reads CATSRDLATFSGELFF. As DNA, the CDR3 is TGTGCCACCAGCAGAGATCTAGCGACCTTCTCCGGGGAGCTGTTTTTT.

V usage is TRBV7-2 and J usage is TRBJ2-5; 8 bases are a match to TRBD2. CDR3 size: 15 residues. V lost 1 base to trimming and J lost 5 bases; unmatched junction nucleotides: 6. CDR1 is SGHTA and CDR2 is FQGNSA in the germline V gene. The CDR3 reads CASSLDGRDMETQYF. CDR3 nucleotides: TGTGCCAGCAGCTTAGACGGGAGGGACATGGAGACCCAGTACTTC.

The chain employs TRBV7-2 and TRBJ1-1, with D maybe TRBD1 (6 bases). The CDR3 has 15 residues. V lost 1 base and J lost 3, with 12 bases in between. The V gene's germline CDR1 is SGHTA and CDR2 FQGNSA. Here the CDR3 DNA reads TGTGCCAGCAGCTTAGAGGGCAGGGGAGACACTGAAGCTTTCTTT. It codes for CASSLEGRGDTEAFF.

This clonotype was recorded at least ten times. The chain joins TRBV6-2 or TRBV6-3 to TRBJ2-3; possibly TRBD2 for D (5 bases). This CDR3 has 16 residues. Per germline, CDR1 MNHEY and CDR2 SVGEGT. The V end lost 7 bases, the J end lost 1 base, and 18 bases lay between the germline ends. Here the CDR3 reads CASTLGLVIGTDTQYF. The CDR3 region has the DNA TGTGCCAGCACCCTCGGACTGGTCATTGGCACAGATACGCAGTATTTT.

V gene TRBV11-2 combines with J gene TRBJ2-1; weak D call: TRBD1 (6 bases). CDR1 and CDR2 (germline): SGHAT, FQNNGV. Trimming took 3 bases from V and 5 from J, leaving 14 bases between them. This CDR3 region has 15 residues. The CDR3 coding sequence is TGTGCCAGCAGCTTGCTGACAGGAGACAACAATGAGCAGTTCTTC. Its protein is CASSLLTGDNNEQFF.

This clonotype was counted a few times. CDR3 sequence: CATSDLTSGREETQYF. As DNA, the CDR3 is TGTGCCACCAGTGACCTGACTAGCGGGAGGGAAGAGACCCAGTACTTC. The J gene is TRBJ2-5, the V gene TRBV24-1; 14 bases agree with TRBD2. Germline V CDR1 and CDR2: KGHDR, SFDVKD. The ends lost 4 bases at V and 3 bases at J; junction bases unmatched: 3. The CDR3 extends over 16 amino acids.

J is TRBJ1-1 and V is TRBV28; D ambiguous. Germline V gene lookup returns CDR1 MDHEN and CDR2 SYDVKM. Between the trimmed V and J ends, which lost 3 bases and 1 base, there was a span of 9 bases. The CDR3 runs to 14 residues. The CDR3 protein is CASSFPSSNTEAFF. The DNA of the CDR3 is TGTGCCAGCAGTTTTCCCTCATCGAACACTGAAGCTTTCTTT.

Note on this clonotype: At one end, the junction sequence differs from germline, possibly due to a read error. The chain combines TRBV7-2 with TRBJ1-6; D unclear. Germline loops: CDR1 SGHTA, CDR2 FQGNSA. The CDR3 is 14 amino acids. For the CDR3, the DNA is TGTGCCAGCAGCTTTACGGTCAGATATTCCCCCCTCCACTTT. Translation: CASSFTVRYSPLHF.

This rearrangement joins TRBV18 to TRBJ2-7; the match to TRBD2 covers 9 bases. The CDR3 spans 16 residues. Germline CDR1 is KGHSH and CDR2 is LQKENI. With V trimmed by 2 bases and J by 6 bases, 11 bases remained unmatched. The DNA for the CDR3 is TGTGCCAGCTCACCAATCGGCGCGGGAGGGCAGGGCGAGCAGTACGTC. Residues: CASSPIGAGGQGEQYV.

The rearrangement uses TRBV19 and TRBJ2-2; D unresolved. Germline lookup yields CDR1 LNHDA and CDR2 SQIVND (reference sequence). CDR3 size: 13 residues. The V end lost 8 bases, the J end lost 10 bases, and 17 bases lay between the germline ends. Here the CDR3 reads CASHKAAPEELFF. CDR3 bases: TGTGCCAGTCACAAGGCAGCGCCCGAGGAGCTGTTTTTT.

The table lists this clonotype with a few counts. Without the conserved terminal phenylalanine or tryptophan, this CDR3 likely stems from a read error. Because the CDR3's place on the DNA is in doubt, the DNA is left out and the CDR3 is given as listed by TCRdb. This rearrangement joins TRBV12-3 or TRBV12-4 to TRBJ2-3. The CDR3 spans 9 amino acids, including both terminal residues. The CDR3 is CASRSYYAE.

This clonotype has just a few counts. This sequence joins TRBV6-2 or TRBV6-3 and TRBJ2-1, with 10 bases lining up with TRBD2. J gave up 5 bases and V 5 bases, and 6 bases lay outside the gene matches. Looked up from germline, CDR1 is MNHEY and CDR2 is SVGEGT. The CDR3 has 15 amino acids. CDR3 sequence: CASSTELAGHNEQFF. The CDR3 bases are TGTGCCAGCAGTACCGAACTAGCGGGGCACAATGAGCAGTTCTTC.

There are a few counts of this clonotype. The rearrangement joins TRBV7-2 to TRBJ1-2, with D tentatively TRBD1 (5 bases). Germline V gene lookup returns CDR1 SGHTA and CDR2 FQGNSA. CDR3 length: 13 residues. V was cut by 5 bases and J by 7 bases, with 14 bases left in between. CDR3 protein: CASSIDSGGGYTF. The CDR3 nucleotides are TGTGCCAGCAGCATCGACAGTGGGGGTGGCTACACCTTC.

This clonotype was recorded a few times. This chain connects TRBV7-2 to TRBJ2-2; D may correspond to TRBD1 or TRBD2 (5 bases each). CDR3 length: 17 amino acids. Germline-derived CDR1 and CDR2 are SGHTA and FQGNSA. With 3 bases removed from V and 7 bases from J, the gap between germline ends came to 21 bases. CDR3 sequence (DNA): TGTGCCAGCAGCTTGTCCCTAAGAGGGACGGATAGCGGGGAGCTGTTTTTT. This translates into CASSLSLRGTDSGELFF. Full variable domain (outside the CDR3, taken from reference TRBV7-2 and TRBJ2-2): GAGVSQSPSNKVTEKGKDVELRCDPISGHTALYWYRQSLGQGLEFLIYFQGNSAPDKSGLPSDRFSAERTGGSVSTLTIQRTQQEDSAVYLCASSLSLRGTDSGELFFGEGSRLTVL.

This clonotype has just a few counts. V and J are TRBV4-3 and TRBJ2-3; 7 bases match TRBD2. Trimming took 0 bases from V and 0 from J; bases not matched to a gene: 21. The CDR3 length is 22 residues. Germline V gene sequence: CDR1 LGHNA, CDR2 YSLEER. CDR3: CASSQDGGTGLLLPPSTDTQYF. The CDR3, as DNA: TGCGCCAGCAGCCAAGACGGGGGGACGGGACTCCTCCTCCCCCCTAGCACAGATACGCAGTATTTT.

The V and J genes are TRBV7-2 and TRBJ2-1, with D possibly being TRBD2 (6 bases). In germline, CDR1 is SGHTA, CDR2 FQGNSA. V was pared by 1 base and J by 7 bases, with 14 bases between. The CDR3 runs to 15 residues. This CDR3 is CASSLVVGGKNEQFF. CDR3 in DNA: TGTGCCAGCAGCTTAGTGGTGGGAGGAAAAAATGAGCAGTTCTTC.

At least ten counts were recorded for this clonotype. The chain has TRBV7-2 and TRBJ2-2; D is perhaps TRBD1 (6 bases). The CDR3 consists of 14 residues. Trimming left V 3 bases short and J 5 bases short, with 10 bases between. The germline V gene encodes CDR1 SGHTA and CDR2 FQGNSA. In DNA form, the CDR3 reads TGTGCCAGCAGCTTCGACAGGCAGACCGGGGAGCTGTTTTTT. Encoded protein: CASSFDRQTGELFF. Complete variable domain (other parts from reference TRBV7-2 and TRBJ2-2): GAGVSQSPSNKVTEKGKDVELRCDPISGHTALYWYRQSLGQGLEFLIYFQGNSAPDKSGLPSDRFSAERTGGSVSTLTIQRTQQEDSAVYLCASSFDRQTGELFFGEGSRLTVL.

The chain uses TRBV6-2 or TRBV6-3 and TRBJ2-1, with 14 bases that match TRBD2. Trimming cost V 2 bases and J 10 bases; bases outside gene matches: 10. This CDR3 has 17 amino acids. Germline assignment: CDR1 MNHEY and CDR2 SVGEGT. CDR3 amino acids: CASSYVTSGRAGSEQFF. The CDR3 nucleotides read TGTGCCAGCAGTTACGTGACTAGCGGGAGGGCCGGGAGCGAGCAGTTCTTC.